The next 14 T cell receptor beta chains were all read from a single sample in a study of CD8 T cells in Susac syndrome. When the RNA was reverse transcribed, random hexamers were used with an input of roughly 0.5 to 1 ug. TCRdb re-analysed the immunoSEQ multiplex PCR reads in MiXCR, keeping a single row per CDR3 protein. This sample has 190,000 or so distinct CDR3 sequences, with about 95% found just once. The sample comprised CD4+ T cells from PBMCs. These receptors were collected from a human donor with multiple sclerosis.

In this sample, this clonotype turned up once. This chain uses TRBV6-1 with TRBJ1-2, with D possibly matching TRBD1 (6 bases). Trimming took off 2 bases at V and 7 bases at J, with 20 bases between the two ends. Germline lookup yields CDR1 MNHNS and CDR2 SASEGT. The CDR3 spans 16 residues. CDR3 in amino acids: CASSELSPGGLGGYTF. As DNA, the CDR3 is TGTGCCAGCAGTGAACTATCTCCTGGGGGCCTCGGTGGCTACACCTTC.

This clonotype has just a few counts. The V and J genes are TRBV12-3 or TRBV12-4 and TRBJ2-1; 11 bases line up with TRBD2. The CDR3 spans 15 residues. V lost 5 bases to trimming and J lost 3 bases; unmatched junction nucleotides: 3. In nucleotides, the CDR3 is TGTGCCAGCAGTCCAGGGACTAGCGGCTACAATGAGCAGTTCTTC. Amino acid sequence: CASSPGTSGYNEQFF.

This sequence joins TRBV20-1 and TRBJ2-2, with D maybe TRBD2 (5 bases). This CDR3 has 11 residues. The V end lost 5 bases, the J end lost 8 bases, and 9 bases lay between the germline ends. Germline-derived CDR1 and CDR2 are DFQATT and SNEGSKA (reference sequence). CDR3 DNA sequence: TGCAGTGCTTCCCGAGGGGGGGAGCTGTTTTTT. Residues: CSASRGGELFF.

The chain couples TRBV6-6 to TRBJ2-7, with TRBD1 identical over 9 bases. Per germline, CDR1 MNHNY and CDR2 SVGAGI (reference sequence). V lost 6 bases to trimming and J lost 6 bases; unmatched junction nucleotides: 9. This CDR3 is 14 amino acids long. This chain's CDR3 is CASRLRDRVGEQYF. DNA for the CDR3: TGTGCCAGCAGACTACGGGACAGGGTGGGCGAGCAGTACTTC.

This chain uses TRBV11-2 with TRBJ2-1, with 10 nucleotides matching TRBD2. The length of the CDR3 is 15 residues. Germline CDR1 SGHAT, CDR2 FQNNGV. V gave up 5 bases and J gave up 3 bases; unmatched junction bases: 4. The CDR3: CASSPRLAGYNEQFF. The CDR3 DNA reads as TGTGCCAGCAGCCCTAGACTAGCGGGCTACAATGAGCAGTTCTTC.

The V and J genes are TRBV29-1 and TRBJ1-5; D gene ambiguous. Germline lookup yields CDR1 SQVTM and CDR2 ANQGSEA. The length of the CDR3 is 14 residues. V was cut by 4 bases and J by 4 bases, with 14 bases left in between. Here the CDR3 DNA reads TGCAGCGTTGGTTGGGGTAATCAAAATCAGCCCCAGCATTTT. This codes for CSVGWGNQNQPQHF.

The chain recombines TRBV7-9 with TRBJ2-7; no clear D. The germline CDR1 and CDR2 sequences are SEHNR and FQNEAQ (reference sequence). V was pared by 5 bases and J by 4 bases, with 15 bases between. The CDR3 covers 14 residues. The DNA for the CDR3 is TGTGCCAGCAGCCCCCGAGGAACTGAGTACGAGCAGTACTTC. Its translation is CASSPRGTEYEQYF.

The chain recombines TRBV5-1 with TRBJ1-4, with D possibly matching TRBD1 (6 bases). The V gene's germline CDR1 is SGHRS and CDR2 YFSETQ. CDR3 length equals 14 residues. V dropped 3 bases and J dropped 5 bases, with 11 bases sitting between them. The CDR3 protein is CASSSQGGNEKLFF. The CDR3 coding sequence is TGCGCCAGCAGCTCACAGGGCGGAAATGAAAAACTGTTTTTT.

The chain links TRBV30 to TRBJ2-1; weak D call: TRBD1 (5 bases). Trimming removed 1 base at V and 9 bases at J, with 10 bases between. Germline-derived CDR1 and CDR2 are GTSNPN and SVGIG (reference sequence). This CDR3 is built from 12 residues. CDR3 protein: CAWSAGRAEQFF. In DNA form, the CDR3 reads TGTGCCTGGAGTGCCGGCAGGGCTGAGCAGTTCTTC.

This clonotype is a singleton in its sample. This chain uses TRBV20-1 with TRBJ2-6, with 7 bases identical to TRBD2. V lost 3 bases, J lost 3 bases, and 2 bases stayed unmatched. This CDR3 has 14 amino acids. Germline V gives CDR1 DFQATT, CDR2 SNEGSKA (reference sequence). The CDR3 sequence: CSARLAGGANVLTF. The CDR3 bases are TGCAGTGCTAGGTTAGCGGGTGGGGCCAACGTCCTGACTTTC.

This chain links TRBV11-1 with TRBJ2-5; D is tentatively TRBD1 or TRBD2 (5 bases each). The CDR3 loop spans 14 amino acids. CDR1 and CDR2 (germline): SGHAT, FQDESV (reference sequence). The ends were cut back, 5 bases at V and 5 bases at J, with 15 bases in the middle. CDR3 bases: TGTGCCAGCAGCCTGGCTCACCGGGGCGAGACCCAGTACTTC. Protein product: CASSLAHRGETQYF.

The chain employs TRBV12-3 or TRBV12-4 and TRBJ1-5; no definite D call. CDR3 length: 15 amino acids. V lost 1 base, J lost 2 bases, and 9 bases lay in between. The CDR3 loop is CASSLGRKGNQPQHF. CDR3 nucleotides: TGTGCCAGCAGTTTAGGCAGGAAGGGCAATCAGCCCCAGCATTTT.

The rearrangement uses TRBV29-1 and TRBJ1-2; the D gene is possibly TRBD1 (5 bases). V lost 7 bases, J lost 5 bases, and 14 bases lay in between. Per the germline V gene, CDR1 is SQVTM and CDR2 is ANQGSEA. CDR3 length: 12 residues. In nucleotides, the CDR3 is TGCAGCGCCCGCCGGGACCCGTATGGCTACACCTTC. This encodes CSARRDPYGYTF.

The CDR3 sequence: CASSPDRPNQPQHF. For the CDR3, the DNA is TGTGCCAGCTCACCAGACAGGCCTAATCAGCCCCAGCATTTT. The chain is built from TRBV18 and TRBJ1-5, with D perhaps TRBD1 (6 bases). Per the germline V gene, CDR1 is KGHSH and CDR2 is LQKENI. Trimming pared 2 bases from V and 4 bases from J, leaving 9 bases between. This CDR3 spans 14 amino acids. The complete variable domain, with remaining parts taken from reference TRBV18 and TRBJ1-5, reads NAGVMQNPRHLVRRRGQEARLRCSPMKGHSHVYWYRQLPEEGLKFMVYLQKENIIDESGMPKERFSAEFPKEGPSILRIQQVVRGDSAAYFCASSPDRPNQPQHFGDGTRLSIL.